The clone carrying this TCR beta chain has ten or more counts. The target antigen is unknown. This specimen belongs to a study of Graves' ophthalmopathy and Graves' hyperthyroidism. Study-wide findings and caveats: Separation of ophthalmopathy from stable hyperthyroidism was achieved by a 13-signature model, at approximately 87% sensitivity and roughly 77% specificity. Most expanded thyroid clonotypes above 0.001 frequency also appeared in blood.

Beta-chain TCR CDR3 regions were amplified from RNA transcripts. In the first round, RT-PCR was carried out with HTBI primers, and a multiplex PCR formed the second round. From the multiplex PCR reads, TCRdb called clonotypes with MiXCR, one entry per CDR3 protein. This table holds around 660,000 distinct CDR3 sequences, approximately 39% found once. Ophthalmopathy donors were characterized by moderate-to-severe activity, CAS of at least 3, NOSPECS of at least 4, and duration under 3 months. Exclusion criteria comprised other autoimmune diseases, uncontrolled infections, pregnancy or lactation in patients. The TCR comes from an adult man with Graves' ophthalmopathy. The sequencing sample was made of peripheral blood.

The DNA for the CDR3 is TGCGCCAGCAGCTTGGGGGGCGCGGCCGGCTACACCTTC. Translation: CASSLGGAAGYTF. V and J are TRBV5-1 and TRBJ1-2, with D maybe TRBD1 (5 bases). V dropped 0 bases and J dropped 8 bases, with 11 bases sitting between them. Germline assignment: CDR1 SGHRS and CDR2 YFSETQ. This CDR3 has 13 residues.